One sample yielded the 15 T cell receptor beta chains listed below, sequenced in a study of control samples from healthy donors and cancer patients. The assay was immunoSEQ multiplex PCR, and TCRdb's table has in-frame clones only and misses some. Here the sample spans roughly 120,000 clones, roughly 91% being singletons. Sequenced input: PBMCs. The receptors originated from a man between 45 and 60 years old with head and neck cancer.

V gene TRBV7-8 combines with J gene TRBJ2-3; 8 nucleotides line up with TRBD2. The V gene end was trimmed by 8 bases and the J gene end by 5 bases; junction bases not matched to a gene: 15. CDR1 and CDR2 from the germline V gene are SGHVS and FQNEAQ. This CDR3 comprises 16 residues. The CDR3, as DNA: TGTGCCAGCGGATTAGTGGCGGGGGGTTCGGTAGATACGCAGTATTTT. Protein product: CASGLVAGGSVDTQYF.

The genes are TRBV11-2 and TRBJ1-2, with D possibly matching TRBD1 (6 bases). Germline V CDR1 and CDR2: SGHAT, FQNNGV. Between the trimmed V and J ends, which lost 1 base and 4 bases, there was a span of 19 bases. This CDR3 comprises 17 residues. The CDR3 coding sequence is TGTGCCAGCAGCTTAGTGGGGGCAAGTTCGGGTCGCTATGGCTACACCTTC. Protein: CASSLVGASSGRYGYTF.

The chain couples TRBV5-1 to TRBJ2-5; a weak D match, TRBD1 (6 bases). V lost 2 bases to trimming and J lost 1 base, with 12 bases between them. Germline-derived CDR1 and CDR2 are SGHRS and YFSETQ. The CDR3 is 15 amino acids. The CDR3 DNA follows: TGCGCCAGCAGCTTCAGGGGTTTCGGCCAAGAGACCCAGTACTTC. Its protein product is CASSFRGFGQETQYF. The full variable domain, its missing parts supplied by reference TRBV5-1 and TRBJ2-5, is KAGVTQTPRYLIKTRGQQVTLSCSPISGHRSVSWYQQTPGQGLQFLFEYFSETQRNKGNFPGRFSGRQFSNSRSEMNVSTLELGDSALYLCASSFRGFGQETQYFGPGTRLLVL.

This chain joins TRBV5-1 and TRBJ2-7; the D gene is possibly TRBD1 (5 bases). Germline CDR1 SGHRS, CDR2 YFSETQ. This CDR3 is built from 13 residues. Trimming cost V 4 bases and J 2 bases, with 10 bases left between them. The CDR3 DNA sequence: TGCGCCAGCAGCGTAGACAGTGCCTACGAGCAGTACTTC. Its translation: CASSVDSAYEQYF.

The rearrangement links TRBV12-3 or TRBV12-4 to TRBJ2-7; 13 bases fit TRBD2. The J segment lost 9 bases and the V segment lost 7 bases, leaving 3 bases of the junction unmatched. The CDR3 extends over 12 amino acids. CDR3 nucleotides: TGTGCCAGCACGGGGACTAGCGGGGTGCAGTACTTC. Its protein is CASTGTSGVQYF.

The gene calls are TRBV6-5 and TRBJ1-2; 10 bases align to TRBD1. The trim removed 0 bases at V and 4 bases at J, leaving 5 bases unmatched. Germline V lookup: CDR1 MNHEY, CDR2 SVGAGI. The CDR3 spans 16 residues. CDR3 region: CASSYSGQGFGYGYTF. The CDR3 nucleotides read TGTGCCAGCAGTTACTCGGGACAGGGGTTCGGCTATGGCTACACCTTC.

The chain carries TRBV4-1 and TRBJ1-4; D uncertain. V lost 1 base, J lost 5 bases, and 8 bases lay in between. This CDR3 comprises 14 residues. The germline V gene has CDR1 MGHRA and CDR2 YSYEKL. This chain's CDR3 is CASSQVGSNEKLFF. The DNA for the CDR3 is TGCGCCAGCAGCCAAGTGGGTTCGAATGAAAAACTGTTTTTT.

J is TRBJ2-3 and V is TRBV6-4; weak D call: TRBD1 (7 bases). This CDR3 is built from 14 residues. V lost 6 bases, J lost 7 bases, and 17 bases lay in between. The germline V gene encodes CDR1 MRHNA and CDR2 SNTAGT. The CDR3 here is CASRKEGAYNTQYF. CDR3 DNA: TGTGCCAGCAGGAAGGAGGGGGCCTATAATACGCAGTATTTT.

The chain has TRBV10-3 and TRBJ1-1; 9 positions agree with TRBD1. This CDR3 is 15 amino acids long. With 4 bases clipped from V and 5 bases from J, the junction kept 8 bases outside the gene matches. CDR1 and CDR2 (germline): ENHRY, SYGVKD. The CDR3 nucleotides are TGTGCCATCAGTGGACAACAGGGGGCGCAAACTGAAGCTTTCTTT. Its protein product is CAISGQQGAQTEAFF.

The chain recombines TRBV27 with TRBJ1-1, with unresolved D. This CDR3 has 13 amino acids. The V gene's germline CDR1 is MNHEY and CDR2 SMNVEV (reference sequence). Trimming took 2 bases from V and 1 from J, leaving 5 bases between them. CDR3 sequence: CASSLKGNTEAFF. DNA for the CDR3: TGTGCCAGCAGTTTAAAAGGGAACACTGAAGCTTTCTTT.

The V gene is TRBV18, the J gene TRBJ2-2, with D uncertain. V lost 1 base, J lost 4 bases, and 7 bases lay in between. The CDR3 spans 14 residues. Germline values: CDR1 KGHSH, CDR2 LQKENI. CDR3: CASSPQAGTGELFF. The CDR3 DNA is TGTGCCAGCTCACCACAGGCCGGCACCGGGGAGCTGTTTTTT.

The chain is built from TRBV7-3 and TRBJ2-3; tentative D call: TRBD2 (5 bases). This CDR3 contains 14 residues. The V gene's germline CDR1 is SGHTA and CDR2 FQGTGA. Trimming took off 3 bases at V and 6 bases at J, with 13 bases between the two ends. This CDR3 reads CASSFFRGPDTQYF. The CDR3 DNA sequence: TGTGCCAGCAGCTTTTTTCGGGGTCCGGATACGCAGTATTTT.

The chain combines TRBV9 with TRBJ2-2; either TRBD1 or TRBD2 may supply D (5 bases each). The ends were cut back, 4 bases at V and 1 base at J, with 11 bases in the middle. In germline, CDR1 is SGDLS, CDR2 YYNGEE. The CDR3 has 15 residues. CDR3 nucleotides: TGTGCCAGCAGCCCAGGGACCGTGAACACCGGGGAGCTGTTTTTT. The encoded protein is CASSPGTVNTGELFF. Looking up the rest from reference TRBV9 and TRBJ2-2 gives the full variable domain: DSGVTQTPKHLITATGQRVTLRCSPRSGDLSVYWYQQSLDQGLQFLIQYYNGEERAKGNILERFSAQQFPDLHSELNLSSLELGDSALYFCASSPGTVNTGELFFGEGSRLTVL.

The gene calls are TRBV18 and TRBJ1-2, with a tentative D call TRBD1 (5 bases). The CDR3 has 12 amino acids. In germline, CDR1 is KGHSH, CDR2 LQKENI. V was shortened by 0 bases and J by 8 bases, with 7 bases between the two germline ends. The CDR3: CASSPPGGGYTF. Here the CDR3 DNA reads TGTGCCAGCTCACCACCCGGGGGGGGCTACACCTTC.

The chain joins TRBV7-3 to TRBJ1-5; no reliable D call. Looked up from germline, CDR1 is SGHTA and CDR2 is FQGTGA. This CDR3 has 17 residues. Deletions cut 5 bases from V and 5 bases from J, with 22 bases between. CDR3 bases: TGTGCCAGCAGCCTACGACTAACCGTCGATGCCGATCAGCCCCAGCATTTT. Protein sequence: CASSLRLTVDADQPQHF.